The 21 T cell receptor beta chains below were found in one sample sequenced in a study of spatial heterogeneity in lung cancer. Study-level findings and limits: Tumors with more nonsynonymous mutations had more expanded intratumoral alpha and beta TCRs.

This sample's time point: sample taken at primary tumor resection. MiXCR, run by TCRdb on the 5' RACE reads, gives a single entry per CDR3 protein. The sample lists 3,400 or so distinct CDR3 sequences; 14% to 15% were seen once. Antigen specificity for these receptors is unknown. The specimen comprised lung tumor tissue, sampled at surgery. All receptors come from a female donor with early-stage non-small cell lung cancer.

The table lists this clonotype with many counts. As an off-target read in a library built for alpha chains, this beta chain has a frequency of little significance. The chain has TRBV2 and TRBJ1-2, with TRBD1 as a possible D gene (6 bases). Germline CDR1 and CDR2: SNHLY and FYNNEI. Trimming shortened V by 4 bases and J by 2 bases, and 8 bases separated the two germline ends. The CDR3 extends over 13 amino acids. The CDR3 DNA reads as TGTGCCAGCAGTGCCGGACAGAACTATGGCTACACCTTC. Protein: CASSAGQNYGYTF.

In its sample, this clonotype was seen a few times. This beta chain came through as a stray read in a library set up for alpha chains, and its size says little. The chain is built from TRBV10-2 and TRBJ2-1; 11 bases map to TRBD2. V trimming: 2 bases; J trimming: 10 bases; junction bases outside the gene matches: 7. The germline V gene encodes CDR1 WSHSY and CDR2 SAAADI. The CDR3 contains 15 residues. The CDR3 coding sequence is TGCGCCAGCAGTGAGAATAGCGGGGGGGCCTGGGAGCAGTTCTTC. Translation gives CASSENSGGAWEQFF.

This clonotype was recorded many times. This beta chain is a stray sequence in a library constructed for alpha chains; its clone size is not meaningful. The chain has TRBV6-6 and TRBJ1-4; tentative D call: TRBD1 (6 bases). CDR3 length equals 19 residues. The germline V and J ends were trimmed by 8 bases and 0 bases, with 25 bases remaining between them. Germline loops: CDR1 MNHNY, CDR2 SVGAGI (reference sequence). The CDR3 is CASRGAYGGAPTTNEKLFF. CDR3 bases: TGTGCCAGCCGAGGGGCCTATGGGGGGGCCCCAACAACTAATGAAAAACTGTTTTTT.

This clonotype ranks as medium-sized. Found in a library prepared for alpha chains, this beta chain is an off-target read, and its abundance has little meaning. The chain combines TRBV9 with TRBJ1-4, with D tentatively TRBD1 (5 bases). Germline assignment: CDR1 SGDLS and CDR2 YYNGEE. Between the trimmed V and J ends, which lost 4 bases and 6 bases, there was a span of 13 bases. There are 14 residues in the CDR3. In DNA form, the CDR3 reads TGTGCCAGCAGCAATCAGGGAGGAGATGAAAAACTGTTTTTT. It is translated as CASSNQGGDEKLFF. The whole variable domain, filled in from reference TRBV9 and TRBJ1-4, reads DSGVTQTPKHLITATGQRVTLRCSPRSGDLSVYWYQQSLDQGLQFLIQYYNGEERAKGNILERFSAQQFPDLHSELNLSSLELGDSALYFCASSNQGGDEKLFFGSGTQLSVL.

With respect to this clonotype: This beta chain slipped into a library made for alpha chains as a stray read, so its size is not meaningful. The chain uses TRBV2 and TRBJ1-2; 7 bases fit TRBD1. Germline CDR1 SNHLY, CDR2 FYNNEI. This CDR3 spans 16 amino acids. Unmatched junction bases numbered 13, after V lost 3 bases and J lost 6 bases. CDR3 DNA: TGTGCCAGCAGTGATGTTATTGGACAGGTCAAGGATGGCTACACCTTC. Protein sequence: CASSDVIGQVKDGYTF. Complete variable domain (other parts from reference TRBV2 and TRBJ1-2): EPEVTQTPSHQVTQMGQEVILRCVPISNHLYFYWYRQILGQKVEFLVSFYNNEISEKSEIFDDQFSVERPDGSNFTLKIRSTKLEDSAMYFCASSDVIGQVKDGYTFGSGTRLTVV.

Relative to its sample, this clonotype is medium-sized. This beta chain represents an off-target read in a library built for alpha chains; its size is of limited meaning. The J gene is TRBJ1-4, the V gene TRBV6-1, with D perhaps matching TRBD1 (5 bases). The V gene lost 4 bases and the J gene lost 0 bases, with 18 bases spanning the gap. This CDR3 region has 18 residues. Looked up from germline, CDR1 is MNHNS and CDR2 is SASEGT. DNA of the CDR3: TGTGCCAGCAGTGGAATCAGATGGGACCTTGCAACTAATGAAAAACTGTTTTTT. Encoded protein: CASSGIRWDLATNEKLFF.

This clonotype ranks as medium-sized (0.01 to 0.1%). Since the library was made to target alpha chains, this beta chain is a stray read and its abundance is not meaningful. This chain uses TRBV18 with TRBJ2-7; no firm D call. The CDR3 is 14 residues long. Trimming removed 4 bases at V and 9 bases at J, with 19 bases between. From germline, CDR1 is KGHSH and CDR2 LQKENI. The CDR3 bases are TGTGCCAGCTCACTATCCTGGTGGGGTACCGGGCAGTACTTC. Translation gives CASSLSWWGTGQYF.

Relative to its sample, this clonotype is medium-sized. This beta chain is an unintended read in a library built for alpha chains; its size means little. This rearrangement joins TRBV4-1 to TRBJ1-4; no clear D. V dropped 0 bases and J dropped 8 bases, with 16 bases sitting between them. The CDR3 length is 16 residues. Looked up from germline, CDR1 is MGHRA and CDR2 is YSYEKL. CDR3 sequence: CASSQDIRAPREKLFF. The CDR3 coding sequence is TGCGCCAGCAGCCAAGATATTAGGGCGCCACGGGAAAAACTGTTTTTT.

To note about this clonotype: This beta chain appears as a stray read in a library generated for alpha chains; its size is not informative. J is TRBJ1-3 and V is TRBV12-3 or TRBV12-4; D gene ambiguous. The CDR3 is 13 amino acids. V lost 3 bases to trimming and J lost 0 bases, with 3 bases between them. The CDR3 region has the DNA TGTGCCAGCAGTTTGGACTCTGGAAACACCATATATTTT. It specifies CASSLDSGNTIYF.

Ten or more counts support this clonotype. Since the library was made to target alpha chains, this beta chain is a stray read and its abundance is not meaningful. CDR3 nucleotides: TGTGCCAGCAGTTACTCGAAATCTCCCACGCAGTATTTT. It encodes CASSYSKSPTQYF. The chain links TRBV6-5 to TRBJ2-3; D is ambiguous. The germline V gene encodes CDR1 MNHEY and CDR2 SVGAGI. Trimming left V 0 bases short and J 9 bases short, with 10 bases between. The CDR3 extends over 13 amino acids.

This clonotype is deemed medium-sized (0.01 to 0.1%). Germline and junction disagree at one end, which may indicate a read error. A library made for alpha chains picked up this beta chain off target, so its size means little. The chain combines TRBV25-1 with TRBJ2-7; the D call may be TRBD1 or TRBD2 (5 bases each). The CDR3 is 14 residues long. Germline values: CDR1 MGHDK, CDR2 SYGVNS. CDR3 sequence reads: CASRELGPNYEQYF. In DNA, the CDR3 is TGTGCCAGCAGGGAATTGGGACCGAACTACGAGCAGTACTTC.

For this clonotype: This beta chain is a stray sequence in a library constructed for alpha chains; its clone size is not meaningful. This chain links TRBV12-3 or TRBV12-4 with TRBJ2-2; 7 positions match TRBD2. The junction had 12 bases not matched to a gene; V was cut back by 4 bases and J by 4 bases. The CDR3 is 17 amino acids. CDR3 nucleotides: TGTGCCAGCAGTTCGATTACTAGCGTGGGGGGCACCGGGGAGCTGTTTTTT. Its protein product is CASSSITSVGGTGELFF.

In this sample, this clonotype is medium-sized. Since the library was made to target alpha chains, this beta chain is a stray read and its abundance is not meaningful. The chain combines TRBV6-2 or TRBV6-3 with TRBJ2-1; 7 bases line up with TRBD2. Germline V CDR1 and CDR2: MNHEY, SVGEGT. V was pared by 2 bases and J by 13 bases, with 8 bases of the junction left unmatched. The CDR3 is 13 residues long. The CDR3 nucleotides are TGTGCCAGCAGTTACATTGGCGGACTAGGCCAGTTCTTC. Protein: CASSYIGGLGQFF.

This clonotype is medium-sized within its sample. The library was built for alpha chains, so this beta chain is an off-target read and its size means little. The CDR3 here is CASSLTGATTNEKLFF. In nucleotides, the CDR3 is TGTGCCAGCAGCCTGACAGGGGCAACAACTAATGAAAAACTGTTTTTT. The V and J genes are TRBV3-1 and TRBJ1-4, with TRBD1 matching over 8 bases. Looked up from germline, CDR1 is LGHDT and CDR2 is YNNKEL (reference sequence). The CDR3 totals 16 residues. J was trimmed by 0 bases and V by 4 bases; bases with no gene match: 4.

In its sample, this clonotype ranks as medium-sized. A library made for alpha chains picked up this beta chain off target, so its size means little. The chain employs TRBV5-8 and TRBJ2-5, with D possibly TRBD1 on 6 matching bases. The germline CDR1 and CDR2 sequences are SGHTS and YDEGEE. The CDR3 length is 15 residues. Trimming removed 4 bases at V and 5 bases at J, with 18 bases between. The CDR3 DNA sequence: TGTGCCAGCAGCCTGGGGGCAGTGAAGCGGGAGACCCAGTACTTC. It encodes CASSLGAVKRETQYF.

This clonotype was detected ten times or more. The library was prepared for alpha chains; this beta chain is a stray read, so its frequency means little. The CDR3 reads CASRHRGQQAHTEAFF. The CDR3 DNA reads TGTGCCAGCAGACATCGGGGACAGCAGGCCCACACTGAAGCTTTCTTT. The rearrangement joins TRBV28 to TRBJ1-1; 7 positions match TRBD1. The CDR3 contains 16 residues. Germline V CDR1 and CDR2: MDHEN, SYDVKM. Trimming cost V 6 bases and J 3 bases; bases outside gene matches: 13.

Relative to its sample, this clonotype is medium-sized. Because this beta chain is a stray read in a library intended to capture alpha chains, its abundance should not be given much weight. The chain is built from TRBV6-5 and TRBJ1-1; D remains ambiguous. Trimming took 11 bases from V and 4 from J, leaving 14 bases between them. CDR1 is MNHEY and CDR2 is SVGAGI in the germline V gene. The CDR3 totals 12 residues. CDR3 nucleotide sequence: TGTGCCGCCAGCAAGGGTACCACTGAAGCTTTCTTT. Its protein is CAASKGTTEAFF.

This clonotype is medium-sized. Within a library made for alpha chains, this beta chain is off target, and its count is uninformative. The chain recombines TRBV6-5 with TRBJ2-1, with a possible D match to TRBD1 (5 bases). This CDR3 has 15 amino acids. Trimming left V 2 bases short and J 7 bases short, with 15 bases between. Germline loops: CDR1 MNHEY, CDR2 SVGAGI. The CDR3 DNA reads as TGTGCCAGCAGTTACCTAAGGACACCCCGTAATGAGCAGTTCTTC. It encodes CASSYLRTPRNEQFF.

Relative to its sample, this clonotype is medium-sized. This beta chain is a stray sequence in a library constructed for alpha chains; its clone size is not meaningful. The V and J genes are TRBV3-1 and TRBJ2-2; TRBD2 aligns across 15 bases. This CDR3 region has 21 residues. Germline lookup yields CDR1 LGHDT and CDR2 YNNKEL (reference sequence). With 4 bases clipped from V and 5 bases from J, the junction kept 17 bases outside the gene matches. The CDR3 sequence: CASSPQIARTSGGARTGELFF. CDR3 in DNA: TGTGCCAGCAGCCCGCAGATCGCCCGGACTAGCGGGGGGGCAAGGACCGGGGAGCTGTTTTTT.

On this clonotype: This beta chain came through as a stray read in a library set up for alpha chains, and its size says little. The V gene is TRBV12-3 or TRBV12-4, the J gene TRBJ1-6; D unresolved. V lost 3 bases to trimming and J lost 6 bases, with 9 bases between them. CDR3 length equals 14 residues. CDR3 sequence reads: CASSLLGSNSPLHF. The CDR3 DNA sequence: TGTGCCAGCAGTTTGTTAGGGTCTAATTCACCCCTCCACTTT.

This clonotype is large in the sample. With the library built for alpha chains, this beta chain is off target and its frequency is not meaningful. This chain links TRBV5-1 with TRBJ2-2, with D perhaps matching TRBD2 (6 bases). The V gene lost 0 bases and the J gene lost 5 bases, with 17 bases spanning the gap. CDR1 and CDR2 (germline): SGHRS, YFSETQ. The CDR3 contains 17 residues. The CDR3 nucleotides are TGCGCCAGCAGCTTGGGCGGGGTCCTGGAGGTGACCGGGGAGCTGTTTTTT. Amino acid sequence: CASSLGGVLEVTGELFF. Full variable domain (missing parts from reference TRBV5-1 and TRBJ2-2): KAGVTQTPRYLIKTRGQQVTLSCSPISGHRSVSWYQQTPGQGLQFLFEYFSETQRNKGNFPGRFSGRQFSNSRSEMNVSTLELGDSALYLCASSLGGVLEVTGELFFGEGSRLTVL.